These T cell receptor beta chains were read from a single sample in a study of memory CD4+ T cells and cytomegalovirus serostatus. The repertoire was sequenced with immunoSEQ multiplex PCR; TCRdb's copy has only in-frame clones and lacks some. The sample lists 35,000 to 45,000 clones, around three quarters occurring once. The sample was memory CD4+ T cells from blood. The receptors derive from an adult in good health and CMV-seropositive. The CDR3 runs from the conserved cysteine through the conserved F or W. A D gene is named only where the DNA matches it firmly. Not all rows give a size; the values are once, few, many and, for expanded clones, a class.

j_call v_call d_call clone_size cdr3_aa cdr3_nt
TRBJ1-2 TRBV28 TRBD1 once CASRTSGGAAHGYTF TGTGCCAGCAGGACATCAGGGGGCGCGGCTCACGGCTACACCTTC
TRBJ2-2 TRBV7-2 . . CASSQGVLNTGELFF TGTGCCAGCAGTCAGGGAGTTCTGAACACCGGGGAGCTGTTTTTT
TRBJ2-4 TRBV10-2 . . CASRAAGRDSIQYF TGCGCCAGCAGGGCCGCAGGGAGAGACAGCATTCAGTACTTC
TRBJ1-2 TRBV6-5 TRBD1 . CASSPTGRGGYTF TGTGCCAGCAGCCCGACAGGGCGTGGGGGCTACACCTTC
TRBJ1-1 TRBV19 . medium-sized CASGAKGDTEAFF TGTGCCAGTGGTGCGAAGGGGGACACTGAAGCTTTCTTT
TRBJ2-5 TRBV18 . . CASSTELGRETQYF TGTGCCAGCTCCACAGAACTAGGGAGGGAGACCCAGTACTTC
TRBJ2-2 TRBV29-1 TRBD1 . CSVANRGNTGELFF TGCAGCGTTGCCAACAGGGGGAACACCGGGGAGCTGTTTTTT
TRBJ2-1 TRBV6-1 . . CATNGLAGGNEQFF TGTGCCACTAACGGACTAGCAGGGGGCAATGAGCAGTTCTTC
TRBJ2-7 TRBV2 TRBD1 . CASTADRGLYEQYF TGTGCCAGCACCGCCGACAGGGGGCTATACGAGCAGTACTTC
TRBJ2-3 TRBV5-1 TRBD1 medium-sized CASSLTGVTGDTQYF TGCGCCAGCAGCTTGACAGGGGTTACTGGGGATACGCAGTATTTT
TRBJ1-2 TRBV19 . . CASMKGREYNYGYTF TGTGCCAGTATGAAGGGACGGGAGTATAACTATGGCTACACCTTC
TRBJ2-7 TRBV5-1 TRBD1 . CASSLAPGTGGGYEQYF TGCGCCAGCAGCTTGGCTCCCGGGACAGGGGGAGGATACGAGCAGTACTTC
TRBJ1-5 TRBV7-9 . . CASSLGDFYSNQPQHF TGTGCCAGCAGCTTAGGGGACTTTTATAGCAATCAGCCCCAGCATTTT
TRBJ1-1 TRBV6-1 . . CASVLRVVNTEAFF TGTGCCAGCGTCCTCCGGGTGGTGAACACTGAAGCTTTCTTT
TRBJ2-7 TRBV4-1 TRBD1 . CASSQDSERQGAAEQYF TGCGCCAGCAGCCAAGATAGTGAGCGGCAGGGGGCGGCCGAGCAGTACTTC
TRBJ1-2 TRBV7-9 . few CASSPGRQALYGYTF TGTGCCAGCAGCCCCGGCCGACAGGCTCTATATGGCTACACCTTC
TRBJ1-3 TRBV6-1 . . CASSLGRDSGNTIYF TGTGCCAGCAGTTTGGGACGGGACTCTGGAAACACCATATATTTT
TRBJ2-7 TRBV19 TRBD1 . CATSQGAGSYEQYF TGTGCCACCTCACAGGGGGCCGGGTCCTACGAGCAGTACTTC
TRBJ1-4 TRBV4-3 . . CASSPAGEKLFF TGCGCCAGCAGCCCGGCAGGGGAAAAACTGTTTTTT
TRBJ1-2 TRBV7-9 TRBD1 . CASSSSGTGDGYTF TGTGCCAGCAGCTCCTCCGGGACAGGCGACGGCTACACCTTC
TRBJ1-6 TRBV7-2 . . CASSLRESGGLPLHF TGTGCCAGCAGCCTAAGAGAATCCGGGGGATTACCCCTCCACTTT
TRBJ2-6 TRBV7-9 TRBD1 . CASSAHRQGVSGANVLTF TGTGCCAGCAGCGCGCATAGACAGGGAGTATCTGGGGCCAACGTCCTGACTTTC
TRBJ2-5 TRBV4-3 TRBD1 . CASSQTGGAGETQYF TGCGCCAGCAGCCAAACAGGGGGCGCGGGTGAGACCCAGTACTTC
TRBJ2-7 TRBV9 . . CASSVSGASPYYEQYF TGTGCCAGCAGCGTTTCAGGGGCCTCCCCCTACTACGAGCAGTACTTC
TRBJ1-6 TRBV6-6 . . CASSQTGTTLHF TGTGCCAGCAGCCAGACCGGGACAACCCTCCACTTT
TRBJ2-7 TRBV7-2 TRBD2 . CASSVTSGRYEQYF TGTGCCAGCAGCGTCACTAGCGGGAGATACGAGCAGTACTTC
TRBJ2-7 TRBV28 . once CASSSRGRDSYEQYF TGTGCCAGCAGTTCTAGGGGGAGGGACTCCTACGAGCAGTACTTC
TRBJ2-7 TRBV29-1 . . CSVRGGSLDYEQYF TGCAGCGTCCGTGGAGGGTCGTTAGATTACGAGCAGTACTTC
TRBJ1-1 TRBV5-1 TRBD1 . CASSSGGQGLRAFF TGCGCCAGCAGCTCCGGAGGACAGGGACTTAGGGCTTTCTTT
TRBJ1-2 TRBV6-1 . . CASSGTAQGYTF TGTGCCAGCAGTGGGACCGCTCAAGGCTACACCTTC
TRBJ2-3 TRBV9 . . CASSAGGTDTQYF TGTGCCAGCAGCGCCGGGGGCACAGATACGCAGTATTTT
TRBJ2-7 TRBV28 . . CASSTSGGKPYEQYF TGTGCCAGCAGTACTTCCGGAGGGAAACCCTACGAGCAGTACTTC
TRBJ1-1 TRBV29-1 . . CSVVDKAGTEAFF TGCAGCGTTGTCGACAAGGCCGGCACTGAAGCTTTCTTT
TRBJ1-2 TRBV5-1 TRBD1 few CASSPGGTGTYGYTF TGCGCCAGCAGCCCAGGGGGGACAGGGACCTATGGCTACACCTTC
TRBJ1-2 TRBV25-1 . medium-sized CASSPSSSRPSHGYTF TGTGCCAGCAGTCCATCCTCCAGTCGCCCGAGCCATGGCTACACCTTC
TRBJ2-1 TRBV11-2 TRBD2 . CASSFSASGRNEQFF TGTGCCAGCAGCTTCTCAGCTAGCGGGAGAAATGAGCAGTTCTTC
TRBJ2-1 TRBV9 TRBD2 . CASRSTSGKGNEQFF TGTGCCAGCAGGTCTACTAGCGGGAAAGGCAATGAGCAGTTCTTC
TRBJ2-1 TRBV7-9 TRBD2 . CASSRTSGFNNEQFF TGTGCCAGCAGCCGGACTAGCGGGTTTAACAATGAGCAGTTCTTC
TRBJ2-2 TRBV27 TRBD1 . CASSELTGVVGELFF TGTGCCAGCAGTGAATTGACAGGGGTCGTTGGGGAGCTGTTTTTT
TRBJ2-5 TRBV9 TRBD2 . CASSQAGEQETQYF TGTGCCAGCAGCCAAGCGGGGGAACAAGAGACCCAGTACTTC
TRBJ2-1 TRBV25-1 TRBD1 . CASRAPGQGANEQFF TGTGCCAGTAGGGCGCCGGGACAGGGGGCAAATGAGCAGTTCTTC
TRBJ1-2 TRBV5-1 . . CASSLSGFDGYTF TGCGCCAGCAGCTTATCGGGGTTCGATGGCTACACCTTC